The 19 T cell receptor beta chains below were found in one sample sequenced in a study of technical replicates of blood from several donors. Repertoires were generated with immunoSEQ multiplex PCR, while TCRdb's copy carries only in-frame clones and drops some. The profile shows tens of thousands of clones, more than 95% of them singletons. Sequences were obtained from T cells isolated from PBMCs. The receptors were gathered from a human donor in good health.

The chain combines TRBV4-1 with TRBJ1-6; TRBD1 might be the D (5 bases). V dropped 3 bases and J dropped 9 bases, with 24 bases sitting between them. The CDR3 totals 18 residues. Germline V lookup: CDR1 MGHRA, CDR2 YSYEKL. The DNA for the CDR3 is TGCGCCAGCAGCCACCCCGAGGCTGGGGCCCCGAGAGGTTCACCCCTCCACTTT. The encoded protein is CASSHPEAGAPRGSPLHF.

The CDR3 DNA reads as TGTGCCACCTGGGTAGGGGAGGGCACTGAAGCTTTCTTT. Amino acid sequence: CATWVGEGTEAFF. The chain links TRBV7-9 to TRBJ1-1, with a tentative D call TRBD1 (5 bases). From germline, CDR1 is SEHNR and CDR2 FQNEAQ (reference sequence). The ends were cut back, 10 bases at V and 4 bases at J, with 16 bases in the middle. The CDR3 is 13 residues long.

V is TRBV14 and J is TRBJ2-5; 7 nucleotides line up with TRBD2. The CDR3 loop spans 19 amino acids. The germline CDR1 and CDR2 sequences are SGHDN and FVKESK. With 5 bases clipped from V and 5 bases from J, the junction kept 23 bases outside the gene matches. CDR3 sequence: CASSSFAVSRTPGGETQYF. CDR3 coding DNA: TGTGCCAGCAGCTCGTTCGCCGTATCCAGGACCCCCGGGGGGGAGACCCAGTACTTC.

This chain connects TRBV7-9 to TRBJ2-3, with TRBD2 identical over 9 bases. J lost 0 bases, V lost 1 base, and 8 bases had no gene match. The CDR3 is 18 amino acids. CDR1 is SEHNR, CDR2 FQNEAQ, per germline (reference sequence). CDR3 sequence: CASSLVYGTSYSTDTQYF. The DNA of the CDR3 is TGTGCCAGCAGCTTAGTATACGGGACTAGCTATAGCACAGATACGCAGTATTTT.

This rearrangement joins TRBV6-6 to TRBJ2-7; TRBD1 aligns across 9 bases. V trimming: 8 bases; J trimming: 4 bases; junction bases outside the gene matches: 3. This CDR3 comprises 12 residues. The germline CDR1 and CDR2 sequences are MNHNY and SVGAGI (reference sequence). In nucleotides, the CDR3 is TGTGCCAGCGGGGGGACAGGGTACGAGCAGTACTTC. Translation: CASGGTGYEQYF.

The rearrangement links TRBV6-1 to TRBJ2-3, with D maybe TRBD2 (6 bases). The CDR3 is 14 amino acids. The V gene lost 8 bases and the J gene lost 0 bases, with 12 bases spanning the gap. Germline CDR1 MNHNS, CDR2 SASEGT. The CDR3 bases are TGTGCCAGCCCCCAGGGACTTAGCACAGATACGCAGTATTTT. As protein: CASPQGLSTDTQYF.

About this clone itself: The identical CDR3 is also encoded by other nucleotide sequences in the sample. The CDR3 DNA is TGTGCCAGCAGTTCCAGGGAGACCCAGTACTTC. This sequence encodes CASSSRETQYF. V usage is TRBV7-9 and J usage is TRBJ2-5, with D uncertain. Germline lookup yields CDR1 SEHNR and CDR2 FQNEAQ (reference sequence). V dropped 6 bases and J dropped 5 bases, with 7 bases sitting between them. CDR3 size: 11 residues. Together with reference TRBV7-9 and TRBJ2-5, the CDR3 gives the full variable domain: DTGVSQNPRHKITKRGQNVTFRCDPISEHNRLYWYRQTLGQGPEFLTYFQNEAQLEKSRLLSDRFSAERPKGSFSTLEIQRTEQGDSAMYLCASSSRETQYFGPGTRLLVL.

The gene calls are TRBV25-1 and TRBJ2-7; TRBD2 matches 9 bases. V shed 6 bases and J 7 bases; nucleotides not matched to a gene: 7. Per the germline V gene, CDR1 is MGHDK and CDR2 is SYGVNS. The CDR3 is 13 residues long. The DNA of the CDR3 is TGTGCCAGCAGAATAGCGGGAGTGGGTGAGCAGTACTTC. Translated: CASRIAGVGEQYF.

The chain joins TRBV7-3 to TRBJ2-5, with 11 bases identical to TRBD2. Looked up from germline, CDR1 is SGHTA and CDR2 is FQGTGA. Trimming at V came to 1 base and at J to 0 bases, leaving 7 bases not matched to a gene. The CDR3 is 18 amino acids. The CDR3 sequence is CASSLRASGGPHQETQYF. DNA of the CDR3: TGTGCCAGCAGCTTAAGAGCTAGCGGGGGGCCGCACCAAGAGACCCAGTACTTC.

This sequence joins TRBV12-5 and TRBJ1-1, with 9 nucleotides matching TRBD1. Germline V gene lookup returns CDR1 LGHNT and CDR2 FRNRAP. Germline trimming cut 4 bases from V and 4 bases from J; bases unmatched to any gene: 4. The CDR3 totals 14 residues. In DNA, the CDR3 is TGTGCTAGTGGTTGGGGGACAGGGTTCACTGAAGCTTTCTTT. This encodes CASGWGTGFTEAFF.

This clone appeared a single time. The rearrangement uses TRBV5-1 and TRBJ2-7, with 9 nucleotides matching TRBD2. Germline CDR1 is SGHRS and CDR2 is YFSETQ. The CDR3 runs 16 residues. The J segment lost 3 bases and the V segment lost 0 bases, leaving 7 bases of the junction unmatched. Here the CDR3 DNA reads TGCGCCAGCAGCTTGGCCGGGTCTAGCGGGGTCTACGAGCAGTACTTC. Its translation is CASSLAGSSGVYEQYF.

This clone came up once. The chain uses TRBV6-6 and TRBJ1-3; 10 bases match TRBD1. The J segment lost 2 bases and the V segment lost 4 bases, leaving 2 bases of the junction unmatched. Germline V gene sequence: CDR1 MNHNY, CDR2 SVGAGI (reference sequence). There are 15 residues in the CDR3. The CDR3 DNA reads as TGTGCCAGCAGTTTTGGGACAGGGGCTGGAAACACCATATATTTT. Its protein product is CASSFGTGAGNTIYF.

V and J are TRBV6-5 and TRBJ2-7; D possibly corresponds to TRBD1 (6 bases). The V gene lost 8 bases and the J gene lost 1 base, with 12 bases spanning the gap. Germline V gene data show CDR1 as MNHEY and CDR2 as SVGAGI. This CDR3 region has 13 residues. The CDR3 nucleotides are TGTGCCAGCGGGGACATGCTTTCCTACGAGCAGTACTTC. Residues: CASGDMLSYEQYF.

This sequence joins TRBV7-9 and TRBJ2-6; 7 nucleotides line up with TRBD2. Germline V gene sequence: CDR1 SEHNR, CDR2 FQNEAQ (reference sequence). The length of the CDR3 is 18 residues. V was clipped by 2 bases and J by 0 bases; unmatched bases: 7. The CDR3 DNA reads TGTGCCAGCAGCTTATTCCCCGGGGGGTACTCTGGGGCCAACGTCCTGACTTTC. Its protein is CASSLFPGGYSGANVLTF.

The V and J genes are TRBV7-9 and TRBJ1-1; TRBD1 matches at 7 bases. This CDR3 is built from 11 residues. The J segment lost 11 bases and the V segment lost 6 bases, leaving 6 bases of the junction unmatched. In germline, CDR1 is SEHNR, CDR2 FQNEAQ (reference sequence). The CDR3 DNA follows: TGTGCCAGCAGTGAACAGGGGCGGGCTTTCTTT. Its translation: CASSEQGRAFF.

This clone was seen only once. The CDR3 protein is CSASGRARETQYF. DNA for the CDR3: TGCAGCGCTAGCGGGAGGGCCAGAGAGACCCAGTACTTC. The genes are TRBV29-1 and TRBJ2-5; 12 nucleotides align to TRBD2. This CDR3 contains 13 residues. Germline V gives CDR1 SQVTM, CDR2 ANQGSEA. Trimming removed 7 bases from V and 4 bases from J; junction bases left unmatched: 4.

In nucleotides, the CDR3 is TGTGCCAGCAGCCCATCTGTAGCGAAGGTCGATGAGCAGTTCTTC. Amino acid sequence: CASSPSVAKVDEQFF. The rearrangement uses TRBV9 and TRBJ2-1, with D perhaps TRBD2 (5 bases). The V gene lost 4 bases and the J gene lost 8 bases, with 19 bases spanning the gap. This CDR3 contains 15 residues. The germline CDR1 and CDR2 sequences are SGDLS and YYNGEE.

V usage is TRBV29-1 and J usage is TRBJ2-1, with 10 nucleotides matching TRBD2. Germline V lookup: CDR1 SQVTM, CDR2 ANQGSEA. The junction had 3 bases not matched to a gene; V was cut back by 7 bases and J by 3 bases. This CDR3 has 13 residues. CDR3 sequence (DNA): TGCAGCGCTGGGACTAGCGACTACAATGAGCAGTTCTTC. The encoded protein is CSAGTSDYNEQFF.

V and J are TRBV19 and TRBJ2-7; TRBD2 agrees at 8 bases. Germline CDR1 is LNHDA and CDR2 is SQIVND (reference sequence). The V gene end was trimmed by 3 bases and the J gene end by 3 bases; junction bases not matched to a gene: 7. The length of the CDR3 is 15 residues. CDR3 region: CASSIAVAGGYEQYF. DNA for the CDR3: TGTGCCAGTAGTATCGCCGTGGCGGGGGGCTACGAGCAGTACTTC.